This T cell receptor beta chain was captured in a study of radiation and T cells in renal cell carcinoma. General study results and limits: In blood, top tumor clones expanded by 2 weeks, shrinking by 4.

Libraries were prepared by immunoSEQ multiplex PCR; TCRdb keeps only in-frame clonotypes and omits some of them. The sample comprises about 140,000 clones, approximately 87% of which are singletons, and under 25% rests with the top ten. This clone was counted between two and nine times. What it binds is unknown. As for time point: baseline pretreatment blood. As to treatment: 15 Gy SBRT to primary tumor, nephrectomy 4 weeks later. After SBRT, blood was collected at 2 and 4 weeks, plus baseline. Clear cell pathology was present in this patient's renal cell carcinoma. This CDR3 has 14 amino acids. Unmatched junction bases numbered 2, after V lost 5 bases and J lost 0 bases. Per the germline V gene, CDR1 is MNHEY and CDR2 is SMNVEV (reference sequence).

The sample consisted of blood, taken from a patient whose treatment included radiotherapy and nephrectomy. The origin of this receptor is a woman in her 50s with renal cell carcinoma. The J gene is TRBJ1-1, the V gene TRBV27; 8 bases map to TRBD1. DNA for the CDR3: TGTGCCAGCAGTATGGACAGGGTGAACACTGAAGCTTTCTTT. Its protein is CASSMDRVNTEAFF.